This T cell receptor beta chain was profiled in a study of blood T cell repertoires in COVID-19. Across the study: Samples representing acute and convalescent COVID-19 were sourced from the United States, Italy and Spain. From T cells, B-cell-depleted T cells, or PBMCs came the material, which was cDNA or gDNA.

In the source study's methods: Researchers report that nucleated cell counts were estimated from reference gene primer amplification. Generated by immunoSEQ multiplex PCR, the TCRdb table keeps only in-frame clones and is missing some. That table is the source of V, J and clone size, and D and trimming were worked out from the DNA. The sample includes 150,000 to 200,000 clones, around 80% of them seen just once. The germline V and J ends were trimmed by 4 bases and 0 bases, with 6 bases remaining between them. Looked up from germline, CDR1 is KGHSH and CDR2 is LQKENI. The CDR3 is made up of 13 amino acids.

The chain joins TRBV18 to TRBJ1-1; D gene unclear. The sample comprised peripheral blood. The receptor was isolated from a human donor in a cohort sampled during active COVID-19. DNA for the CDR3: TGTGCCAGCTCACAAACAGTGAACACTGAAGCTTTCTTT. It translates to CASSQTVNTEAFF.